Each of the 11 T cell receptor beta chains below was sequenced from the same sample in a study of T cell clonotyping in hematopoietic cell transplantation. Repertoires were generated with immunoSEQ multiplex PCR, while TCRdb's copy carries only in-frame clones and drops some. Of about 41,000 clones in the sample, roughly 85% were seen once. Sample time point: recipient sample about 28 days before transplant, after cytoreduction. The sequences come from peripheral blood mononuclear cells, collected before stem cell transplant. Every receptor here comes from a man aged 60 to 75 with acute myeloid leukemia. Some clones in this sample may be carry-over from other donors' samples.

The chain uses TRBV2 and TRBJ1-2; tentative D call: TRBD1 (5 bases). CDR1 is SNHLY, CDR2 FYNNEI, per germline. The CDR3 length is 13 residues. V dropped 7 bases and J dropped 4 bases, with 13 bases sitting between them. The DNA of the CDR3 is TGTGCCAGCAAAAGGGCCGGGGGCTATGGCTACACCTTC. Amino acids: CASKRAGGYGYTF.

A few counts support this clone. J is TRBJ1-4 and V is TRBV4-3; D is perhaps TRBD1 (5 bases). Germline V gene sequence: CDR1 LGHNA, CDR2 YSLEER. Trimming took 5 bases from V and 0 from J, leaving 13 bases between them. This CDR3 has 16 residues. The CDR3 DNA follows: TGCGCCAGCAGCTCTACCGGGGGGGCAACTAATGAAAAACTGTTTTTT. This gives the protein CASSSTGGATNEKLFF.

This chain joins TRBV28 and TRBJ1-5, with D possibly matching TRBD1 (5 bases). Germline V gives CDR1 MDHEN, CDR2 SYDVKM. Trimming took off 7 bases at V and 5 bases at J, with 12 bases between the two ends. This CDR3 is 13 amino acids long. The CDR3 DNA reads TGTGCCAGCACCTCAGGGACTTATCAGCCCCAGCATTTT. Translated, it gives CASTSGTYQPQHF. The variable domain in full, with the rest retrieved from reference TRBV28 and TRBJ1-5, is DVKVTQSSRYLVKRTGEKVFLECVQDMDHENMFWYRQDPGLGLRLIYFSYDVKMKEKGDIPEGYSVSREKKERFSLILESASTNQTSMYLCASTSGTYQPQHFGDGTRLSIL.

This chain uses TRBV6-6 with TRBJ1-2, with 9 bases aligning to TRBD1. CDR3 length: 15 amino acids. The germline V gene has CDR1 MNHNY and CDR2 SVGAGI (reference sequence). V was pared by 2 bases and J by 7 bases, with 8 bases of the junction left unmatched. For the CDR3, the DNA is TGTGCCAGCAGTTACCAAGGGGGACAGGGCGTTGGCTACACCTTC. It encodes CASSYQGGQGVGYTF.

The chain carries TRBV7-9 and TRBJ1-5; 8 positions agree with TRBD1. In germline, CDR1 is SEHNR, CDR2 FQNEAQ (reference sequence). The CDR3 consists of 16 residues. V was clipped by 5 bases and J by 0 bases; unmatched bases: 6. The CDR3 sequence is CASSRGTGTSNQPQHF. CDR3 sequence (DNA): TGTGCCAGCAGCCGCGGGACAGGAACTAGCAATCAGCCCCAGCATTTT.

The genes are TRBV27 and TRBJ1-6; D is ambiguous. The CDR3 runs 16 residues. Per germline, CDR1 MNHEY and CDR2 SMNVEV (reference sequence). The V end was cut by 4 bases, the J end by 0 bases, with 10 bases between. The CDR3 protein is CASSSLGSSYNSPLHF. DNA for the CDR3: TGTGCCAGCAGTTCACTGGGGAGCTCCTATAATTCACCCCTCCACTTT.

The table lists this clone with a few counts. This chain connects TRBV10-1 to TRBJ1-2; D gene unclear. This CDR3 has 11 amino acids. Germline assignment: CDR1 WNHNN and CDR2 SYGVQD (reference sequence). Trimming removed 4 bases at V and 6 bases at J, with 6 bases between. CDR3 residues: CASSVVDGYTF. DNA of the CDR3: TGCGCCAGCAGTGTTGTTGATGGCTACACCTTC.

In DNA, the CDR3 is TGTGCCAGCTCACGGAGCGGGGGGGACACAGATACGCAGTATTTT. Its protein product is CASSRSGGDTDTQYF. The chain recombines TRBV18 with TRBJ2-3, with 10 bases matching TRBD2. Germline-derived CDR1 and CDR2 are KGHSH and LQKENI. V was clipped by 4 bases and J by 2 bases; unmatched bases: 3. The CDR3 totals 15 residues. Variable domain in full (rest from reference TRBV18 and TRBJ2-3): NAGVMQNPRHLVRRRGQEARLRCSPMKGHSHVYWYRQLPEEGLKFMVYLQKENIIDESGMPKERFSAEFPKEGPSILRIQQVVRGDSAAYFCASSRSGGDTDTQYFGPGTRLTVL.

The chain uses TRBV28 and TRBJ1-1; maybe TRBD1 (6 bases). V was shortened by 6 bases and J by 6 bases, with 17 bases between the two germline ends. CDR3 size: 14 residues. From germline, CDR1 is MDHEN and CDR2 SYDVKM. CDR3 amino acids: CASSNNRAFAEAFF. The CDR3 DNA reads as TGTGCCAGCAGCAATAACAGGGCATTCGCTGAAGCTTTCTTT.

The chain carries TRBV9 and TRBJ1-1, with 8 nucleotides matching TRBD1. This CDR3 has 14 residues. Germline V CDR1 and CDR2: SGDLS, YYNGEE. The trim removed 4 bases at V and 4 bases at J, leaving 6 bases unmatched. CDR3 coding DNA: TGTGCCAGCAGCCCGGTAACAGGGGGCACTGAAGCTTTCTTT. It translates to CASSPVTGGTEAFF.

J is TRBJ2-5 and V is TRBV28; the match to TRBD1 covers 10 bases. The better agreement between TRBJ2-7 and the DNA end casts doubt on the J call. The CDR3 loop spans 15 amino acids. Germline CDR1 MDHEN, CDR2 SYDVKM. CDR3: CASRDRGQSSYEQYF. The CDR3 DNA reads TGTGCCAGCCGGGACAGGGGCCAGAGCTCCTACGAGCAGTACTTC.